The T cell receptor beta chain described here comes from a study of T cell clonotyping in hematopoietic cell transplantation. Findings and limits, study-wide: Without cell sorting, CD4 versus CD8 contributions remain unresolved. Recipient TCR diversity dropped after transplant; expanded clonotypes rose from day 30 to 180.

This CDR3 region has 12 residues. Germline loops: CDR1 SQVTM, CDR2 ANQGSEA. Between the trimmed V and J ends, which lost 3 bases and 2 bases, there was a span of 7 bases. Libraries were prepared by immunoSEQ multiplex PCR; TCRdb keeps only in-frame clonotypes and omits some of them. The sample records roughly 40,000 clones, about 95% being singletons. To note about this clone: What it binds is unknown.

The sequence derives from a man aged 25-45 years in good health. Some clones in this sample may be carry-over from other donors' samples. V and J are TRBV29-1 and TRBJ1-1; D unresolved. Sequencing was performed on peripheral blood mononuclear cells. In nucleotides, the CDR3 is TGCAGCGTTGATAGGACTAACACTGAAGCTTTCTTT. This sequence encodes CSVDRTNTEAFF.